Presented here are 17 T cell receptor beta chains from one specimen sequenced in a study of lymphopenia after photon versus proton radiotherapy. Some clones are missing from TCRdb's copy, which holds only in-frame ones; the method was immunoSEQ multiplex PCR. The data hold 25,000 to 35,000 clones, with 94% observed a single time. Specimen: peripheral blood, collected from a patient treated with photon-based radiotherapy. All receptors derive from a woman between 45 and 60 years old with cholangiocarcinoma.

The chain carries TRBV15 and TRBJ2-3; 7 nucleotides agree with TRBD2. Germline V gene data show CDR1 as LNHNV and CDR2 as YYDKDF (reference sequence). Germline trimming cut 1 base from V and 4 bases from J; bases unmatched to any gene: 2. The CDR3 totals 14 residues. The CDR3 nucleotides are TGTGCCACCAGCAGAGGCCGGGAGGCAGATACGCAGTATTTT. Its protein is CATSRGREADTQYF.

The genes are TRBV21-1 and TRBJ2-1; the table's D call TRBD1 went unverified against the DNA. TRBV21-1 is a listed pseudogene. CDR3 size: 15 residues. CDR3 protein: CASSKEGGIYNEQFF. Here the CDR3 DNA reads TGTGCCAGCAGCAAAGAAGGGGGAATCTACAATGAGCAGTTCTTC.

V is TRBV30 and J is TRBJ2-7; a weak D match, TRBD1 (6 bases). Trimming took off 3 bases at V and 3 bases at J, with 15 bases between the two ends. Germline CDR1 is GTSNPN and CDR2 is SVGIG (reference sequence). The CDR3 has 14 residues. CDR3 sequence (DNA): TGTGCCTGGAGGAAACAGGGCGCTAACTACGAGCAGTACTTC. It specifies CAWRKQGANYEQYF.

The chain joins TRBV7-8 to TRBJ1-3, with 7 positions matching TRBD1. V shed 1 base, J shed 4 bases, and the junction held 7 bases outside the gene matches. Germline values: CDR1 SGHVS, CDR2 FQNEAQ. The CDR3 contains 16 residues. CDR3 residues: CASSLVVGGRGNTIYF. The CDR3 DNA is TGTGCCAGCAGCTTAGTAGTAGGGGGCCGCGGAAACACCATATATTTT.

The chain links TRBV25-1 to TRBJ1-1; 11 nucleotides match TRBD1. The V gene end was trimmed by 2 bases and the J gene end by 6 bases; junction bases not matched to a gene: 5. The CDR3 consists of 15 residues. Germline V CDR1 and CDR2: MGHDK, SYGVNS. The CDR3, as DNA: TGTGCCAGCAGTGAAAGCGGGACAGGGGGATCTGAAGCTTTCTTT. Translating gives CASSESGTGGSEAFF.

The CDR3 region is CASSISGVQETQYF. Written as DNA, the CDR3 is TGTGCCAGTAGTATTAGCGGGGTCCAAGAGACCCAGTACTTC. The rearrangement joins TRBV19 to TRBJ2-5; 8 bases line up with TRBD2. The CDR3 totals 14 residues. V was clipped by 3 bases and J by 1 base; unmatched bases: 1. The germline V gene encodes CDR1 LNHDA and CDR2 SQIVND (reference sequence).

V usage is TRBV7-9 and J usage is TRBJ2-3; the match to TRBD2 covers 14 bases. Germline trimming cut 5 bases from V and 0 bases from J; bases unmatched to any gene: 4. The CDR3 contains 17 residues. CDR1 is SEHNR and CDR2 is FQNEAQ in the germline V gene (reference sequence). CDR3: CASSPGLAGGSTDTQYF. CDR3 bases: TGTGCCAGCAGCCCCGGACTAGCGGGGGGTAGCACAGATACGCAGTATTTT.

V is TRBV5-6 and J is TRBJ2-7; tentatively, D is TRBD1 (5 bases). This CDR3 spans 14 amino acids. CDR1 SGHDT and CDR2 YYEEEE come from the germline V gene. V lost 5 bases, J lost 4 bases, and 16 bases lay in between. This CDR3 is CASRRQGERYEQYF. CDR3 sequence (DNA): TGTGCCAGCAGACGCCAGGGCGAACGGTACGAGCAGTACTTC.

The chain combines TRBV27 with TRBJ2-1; 9 bases agree with TRBD2. The CDR3 totals 15 residues. Germline V gene data show CDR1 as MNHEY and CDR2 as SMNVEV (reference sequence). The trim removed 9 bases at V and 6 bases at J, leaving 12 bases unmatched. The CDR3 sequence is CASSTPGLAVNEQFF. The CDR3 DNA is TGTGCCAGTAGCACACCGGGACTAGCAGTCAATGAGCAGTTCTTC.

The V call is TRBV6-5, the J call TRBJ1-2; D is perhaps TRBD1 (6 bases). The CDR3 covers 13 residues. V was pared by 6 bases and J by 5 bases, with 13 bases between. The germline V gene has CDR1 MNHEY and CDR2 SVGAGI. Here the CDR3 DNA reads TGTGCCAGCAGGGATGGACAGCGATATGGCTACACCTTC. This sequence encodes CASRDGQRYGYTF.

On this clone itself: Relative to the germline gene, one junction end is altered; a read error may explain this. V is TRBV6-5 and J is TRBJ1-1; unclear D gene. The CDR3 has 13 amino acids. The germline CDR1 and CDR2 sequences are MNHEY and SVGAGI. CDR3 amino acids: CACRQDPNTEAFF. The CDR3 coding sequence is TGTGCCTGCAGGCAGGACCCGAACACTGAAGCTTTCTTT.

J is TRBJ1-1 and V is TRBV4-3, with 7 nucleotides matching TRBD1. After removal of 1 base from V and 0 bases from J, the junction contained 2 bases not matched to a gene. CDR1 and CDR2 from the germline V gene are LGHNA and YSLEER. The length of the CDR3 is 15 residues. The CDR3 sequence is CASSQVGGLNTEAFF. CDR3 bases: TGCGCCAGCAGCCAAGTAGGGGGCCTGAACACTGAAGCTTTCTTT.

V is TRBV29-1 and J is TRBJ2-2, with D maybe TRBD2 (6 bases). The ends were cut back, 7 bases at V and 1 base at J, with 10 bases in the middle. Per germline, CDR1 SQVTM and CDR2 ANQGSEA. The CDR3 is 13 residues long. CDR3 sequence: CSAGTLNTGELFF. CDR3 bases: TGCAGCGCTGGGACTTTGAACACCGGGGAGCTGTTTTTT.

V gene TRBV19 combines with J gene TRBJ2-5; the match to TRBD2 covers 8 bases. From germline, CDR1 is LNHDA and CDR2 SQIVND (reference sequence). The CDR3 is made up of 15 amino acids. V shed 3 bases, J shed 1 base, and the junction held 4 bases outside the gene matches. The CDR3 sequence is CASSIRTSGQETQYF. DNA for the CDR3: TGTGCCAGTAGTATCCGTACTAGCGGCCAAGAGACCCAGTACTTC.

The chain links TRBV7-9 to TRBJ2-1; a weak D match, TRBD2 (5 bases). CDR1 and CDR2 (germline): SEHNR, FQNEAQ (reference sequence). The V gene lost 5 bases and the J gene lost 6 bases, with 26 bases spanning the gap. This CDR3 region has 18 residues. The CDR3 region is CASSPRSVGRGGGNEQFF. CDR3 DNA sequence: TGTGCCAGCAGCCCACGCTCGGTCGGGCGCGGAGGAGGCAATGAGCAGTTCTTC.

The chain joins TRBV30 to TRBJ1-1, with D possibly matching TRBD1 (6 bases). V was clipped by 4 bases and J by 10 bases, with 22 bases between them. The V gene's germline CDR1 is GTSNPN and CDR2 SVGIG (reference sequence). The CDR3 is made up of 14 amino acids. CDR3 DNA: TGTGCCTGGACTCCTTACCAGGGGCCCGGAGGAGCTTTCTTT. As protein: CAWTPYQGPGGAFF.

The chain joins TRBV7-2 to TRBJ2-5; D unclear. Trimming removed 1 base at V and 2 bases at J, with 11 bases between. The CDR3 contains 15 residues. Germline V gene lookup returns CDR1 SGHTA and CDR2 FQGNSA. The CDR3 coding sequence is TGTGCCAGCAGCTTAGGGTACTGGCCTCAAGAGACCCAGTACTTC. Translation: CASSLGYWPQETQYF.